This T cell receptor (beta chain) was retrieved from a study of cytomegalovirus exposure and HLA in healthy donors. Findings of the study overall: TCR beta V- and J-gene trimming, according to a later analysis, was linked to a missense DCLRE1C variant. There were over 150 TCR beta chains listed as cytomegalovirus-associated. The majority of TCR sequences were rare, yet some public TCRs appeared in many donors. When a later analysis was performed, an Asian-associated ancestry cluster reportedly had fewer N-insertions than the approximately 690-donor mean.

A note on this clone: The antigen is unknown.

The PCR made use of 60 Vbeta and 13 Jbeta primers. Some clones are missing from TCRdb's copy, which holds only in-frame ones; the method was immunoSEQ multiplex PCR. The table shows about 130,000 clones, with roughly 84% occurring only once. This TCR derives from a man between 45 and 60 years old in good health and CMV-seronegative. Material: PBMCs.

The CDR3 sequence is CASSDQGPGGYTF. CDR3 nucleotide sequence: TGTGCCAGCAGTGATCAGGGGCCGGGGGGCTACACCTTC. V usage is TRBV2 and J usage is TRBJ1-2; D might be TRBD1 (6 bases). V lost 3 bases to trimming and J lost 8 bases, with 13 bases between them. Germline CDR1 reads SNHLY; CDR2 reads FYNNEI. CDR3 length: 13 residues. Based on the CDR3 plus reference TRBV2 and TRBJ1-2, the full variable domain is EPEVTQTPSHQVTQMGQEVILRCVPISNHLYFYWYRQILGQKVEFLVSFYNNEISEKSEIFDDQFSVERPDGSNFTLKIRSTKLEDSAMYFCASSDQGPGGYTFGSGTRLTVV.